This T cell receptor (beta chain) was sequenced during a study of identical twins. Germline CDR1 and CDR2: KGHDR and SFDVKD. The CDR3 is made up of 16 amino acids. Trimming at V came to 1 base and at J to 5 bases, leaving 4 bases not matched to a gene. A few counts support this clonotype. Antigen specificity is unknown. TCRdb reprocessed the 5' RACE reads with MiXCR, giving one entry per CDR3 protein. The sample has roughly 1,500,000 distinct CDR3 sequences; less than 40% are singletons. Study observations and caveats: Beta out-of-frame sequences showed weaker excess sharing between twins.

This clonotype was obtained from a newborn girl in good health. Sequencing was done on a sample of cord blood. J is TRBJ2-1 and V is TRBV24-1, with 10 bases matching TRBD2. The CDR3 DNA reads TGTGCCACCAGTGATTTACCTAGCGGGAGTGACAATGAGCAGTTCTTC. The encoded protein is CATSDLPSGSDNEQFF.